This T cell receptor beta chain was retrieved from a study of T-cell reconstitution after alpha-beta-depleted transplantation in children (dated by TCRdb to about 2016). As for the study more broadly: Using TCR repertoire profiling, the study quantitatively followed how T-cell immune reconstitution unfolded in children after TCRalphabeta/CD19-depleted allogeneic hematopoietic cell transplantation.

What the work shows at the level of the full study, not this receptor alone: The apparently early alphabetaT-cell count recovery about two months after transplant was reportedly dependent on only several hundred rapidly expanded clones derived from non-depleted graft cells. The high TCRbeta diversity at day 60 in some patients was ascribed to recipient T cells and intrathymic progenitors that had survived conditioning. Hyperexpanded clone frequencies declined over subsequent months; after one year, T-cell counts and TCRbeta diversity were mostly attributed to newly produced T cells.

Sample treatment or condition, as interpreted from the label and publication: allogeneic hematopoietic cell transplantation with graft depleted of TCRalphabeta T cells and CD19 B cells. The transplant recipients were children given TCRalphabeta/CD19-depleted allogeneic hematopoietic cell grafts. This clonotype was detected ten times or more. The antigen it recognizes is unknown. The input lacks base qualities; no much larger clone sits a single base away. Library generation was performed with PCR. Sequencing was carried out with an Illumina HiSeq 2500. TCR library preparation used molecular barcoding, with unique molecular identifiers applied to normalize quantification of the TCRbeta repertoire. The raw public reads went through TCRdb reprocessing: fastp at Q25, MiXCR clone calling, in-frame beta chains kept. CDR3 protein duplicates are merged, each entry listing the most common genes and DNA. The sample records 700,000 to 950,000 distinct CDR3 sequences, roughly 16% of which are singletons. 5% of the sample is in the top ten clones.

The germline V gene provides CDR1 KGHDR and CDR2 SFDVKD. The CDR3 numbers 12 residues from cysteine through phenylalanine. Kept here is only the CDR3 DNA, which spans 36 bases and is read in frame from base 1. V and J lose 4 bases and 1 base, and a span of 4 bases separates them. The clonotype originates from a male patient younger than 18 who had a stem cell transplant for acute lymphoblastic leukemia, so the T cells may come from the graft donor. The V and J genes are TRBV24-1 and TRBJ2-7; the D gene lacks a confident call. The sequences come from PBMCs, mostly from graft donor cells, collected 360 days after TCRalphabeta/CD19-depleted stem cell transplant. This receptor has the CDR3 CATSDASYEQYF. The DNA sequence is given as TGTGCCACCAGTGACGCTTCCTACGAGCAGTACTTC.